What follows is one TCR beta chain and its context. What this receptor recognizes is not known. No base-level quality is on record; no much larger clone is a single base apart. The germline V gene (reference sequence) provides CDR1 SGHKS and CDR2 YYEKEE. The CDR3 measures 15 amino acids from cysteine to phenylalanine. Just the 45-base CDR3 DNA is kept, in frame starting at base 1. V gives up 2 bases and J gives up 4 bases, and the segment between their germline ends measures 13 bases. This sample is part of a study of cytomegalovirus exposure and HLA in healthy donors (dated by TCRdb to 2016 to 2017). Study-level background: A later analysis indicated that the 120 or so validation repertoires were generated on the platform also employed for the 650 to 850 repertoires of the first cohort. The aim of the study was to test whether cataloging public T cell receptors could identify signatures of past pathogen exposure. A separate validation cohort of over a hundred different subjects was used in addition to the approximately 610-subject first cohort. The study combined high-throughput TCR immunosequencing, statistical association of individual TCRs with disease status, and machine learning to predict cytomegalovirus infection status. Results the study describes overall, beyond this receptor: A later analysis lacked HLA typing for the validation cohort, so it scored co-occurrence in that cohort across all 120 repertoires. The classifier was reported to diagnose cytomegalovirus status with high specificity and sensitivity in both the original and validation cohorts. A later analysis found that TCRs clustered in the first cohort also tended to co-occur in the 110 or so validation repertoires, with approximately 95% of cluster scores above 0. In vitro tests confirmed that a few of the cytomegalovirus-associated TCR beta chains recognize cytomegalovirus antigens. The study gave a list of 150 to 200 TCR beta chains associated with cytomegalovirus. The authors suggested that the approach could potentially be extended to other disease states and immunological phenotypes. Across donors, most TCR sequences were observed very rarely, whereas some public TCRs were present in many individuals.

To prepare the library, the immunoSEQ multiplex PCR assay was applied. The original methods were these. A statistical classification framework was built for diagnosing cytomegalovirus status from the catalog of TCR beta chain sequences. Not all clones reach the TCRdb copy of this immuneACCESS table, which keeps in-frame sequences only. Checked studies attribute under half of the gap to unresolved V genes and leave the rest unexplained. That table supplies the V and J calls and clone size; D and trimming were determined from the DNA. This sample has tens of thousands of clones in its table, and less than 95% of those were observed once. The top ten clones comprise about 0.63% of the sample. Donors formed part of the validation cohort, which comprised 120 subjects and was distinct from the first cohort of under 750 subjects.

This TCR was sampled from a woman younger than 30 in good health and CMV-seronegative. Sequencing was carried out using PBMCs. The V gene is TRBV5-5 and the J gene is TRBJ1-5, with the D gene call left open. The nucleotides are TGTGCCAGCAGCTTTATTTCAGAAAGAAATCAGCCCCAGCATTTT. This sequence encodes CASSFISERNQPQHF.